The 14 T cell receptor beta chains given below trace back to one sample, sequenced in a study of T cell clones after liver transplantation. The protocol was immunoSEQ multiplex PCR, while the TCRdb copy is restricted to in-frame clones and leaves out a portion. In the table there are 68,000 or so clones, 80% of which are singletons. The sequenced sample was CD4+ T cells from blood, obtained before liver transplant. These receptor sequences come from a human donor who received a liver transplant.

V usage is TRBV7-6 and J usage is TRBJ2-2; 8 nucleotides align to TRBD2. The CDR3 extends over 16 amino acids. V dropped 5 bases and J dropped 7; count of bases not matched to a gene: 12. From germline, CDR1 is SGHVS and CDR2 FNYEAQ. CDR3 bases: TGTGCCAGCAGCACCCCTGGCGGGAGGTCCCACGGGGAGCTGTTTTTT. It codes for CASSTPGGRSHGELFF. The full variable domain, completed using reference TRBV7-6 and TRBJ2-2, is GAGVSQSPRYKVTKRGQDVALRCDPISGHVSLYWYRQALGQGPEFLTYFNYEAQQDKSGLPNDRFSAERPEGSISTLTIQRTEQRDSAMYRCASSTPGGRSHGELFFGEGSRLTVL.

The J gene is TRBJ1-1, the V gene TRBV5-4; perhaps TRBD1 as D (5 bases). V gave up 0 bases and J gave up 0 bases, with 6 bases separating them. The CDR3 contains 14 residues. Germline V lookup: CDR1 SGHNT, CDR2 YYREEE (reference sequence). CDR3 sequence reads: CASSLGQMNTEAFF. CDR3 DNA: TGTGCCAGCAGCTTGGGACAGATGAACACTGAAGCTTTCTTT.

The V and J genes are TRBV6-5 and TRBJ1-2; D is ambiguous. Germline V gene lookup returns CDR1 MNHEY and CDR2 SVGAGI. The CDR3 is 12 residues long. The V and J ends lost 0 bases and 6 bases respectively, with 5 bases between them. The CDR3 DNA follows: TGTGCCAGCAGTTACTCGTCCAATGGCTACACCTTC. It is translated as CASSYSSNGYTF.

This rearrangement joins TRBV10-3 to TRBJ2-1; no definite D call. CDR3 length equals 15 residues. Trimming removed 0 bases at V and 9 bases at J, with 15 bases between. CDR1 is ENHRY, CDR2 SYGVKD, per germline. CDR3 amino acids: CAISESSIWPTEQFF. In DNA form, the CDR3 reads TGTGCCATCAGTGAGTCGAGCATATGGCCAACTGAGCAGTTCTTC.

The V call is TRBV5-8, the J call TRBJ2-3, with D tentatively TRBD2 (5 bases). The germline CDR1 and CDR2 sequences are SGHTS and YDEGEE. The CDR3 consists of 14 residues. V was shortened by 4 bases and J by 0 bases, with 9 bases between the two germline ends. The CDR3 DNA reads as TGTGCCAGCAGCATCCGGACTAGCACAGATACGCAGTATTTT. Translated, it gives CASSIRTSTDTQYF.

This sequence joins TRBV28 and TRBJ1-1, with D hard to call. From germline, CDR1 is MDHEN and CDR2 SYDVKM. The CDR3 contains 14 residues. Trimming took off 3 bases at V and 3 bases at J, with 11 bases between the two ends. The CDR3 DNA sequence: TGTGCCAGCAGTTTGACGGCCGCCTACACTGAAGCTTTCTTT. Its protein product is CASSLTAAYTEAFF.

The CDR3 sequence: CASSPVGLPAGYTF. In nucleotides, the CDR3 is TGTGCCAGCAGCCCCGTTGGCCTCCCGGCCGGCTACACCTTC. V is TRBV7-2 and J is TRBJ1-2; D not certain. The CDR3 runs to 14 residues. The germline CDR1 and CDR2 sequences are SGHTA and FQGNSA. The V gene lost 5 bases and the J gene lost 8 bases, with 18 bases spanning the gap.

V gene TRBV15 combines with J gene TRBJ2-7; the match to TRBD1 covers 11 bases. CDR1 and CDR2 from the germline V gene are LNHNV and YYDKDF (reference sequence). V lost 3 bases and J lost 2; bases outside the gene matches: 3. The CDR3 is 15 residues long. In nucleotides, the CDR3 is TGTGCCACCAGCAGGGACAGGGGGCCCCCCTACGAGCAGTACTTC. Translating it yields CATSRDRGPPYEQYF.

This clone is a singleton in its sample. This chain joins TRBV7-5 and TRBJ2-2; whether TRBD2, the table's D call, matches the DNA was not checked. TRBV7-5 is given as a pseudogene. There are 13 residues in the CDR3. CDR3 sequence reads: CVRKGGDTGELFF. The DNA for the CDR3 is TGTGTCAGAAAGGGGGGGGACACCGGGGAGCTGTTTTTT.

This chain connects TRBV27 to TRBJ2-7; perhaps D is TRBD1 or TRBD2 (5 bases each). V was cut by 0 bases and J by 2 bases, with 14 bases left in between. Germline V CDR1 and CDR2: MNHEY, SMNVEV (reference sequence). This CDR3 is built from 16 residues. The CDR3 DNA is TGTGCCAGCAGTTTATCGGGGCTAGCTGCTACCTACGAGCAGTACTTC. Translated, it gives CASSLSGLAATYEQYF.

The genes are TRBV6-1 and TRBJ1-2; D is unclear. Germline CDR1 reads MNHNS; CDR2 reads SASEGT. This CDR3 region has 14 residues. Trimming removed 2 bases at V and 0 bases at J, with 7 bases between. The CDR3 reads CASSEQLPNYGYTF. In DNA form, the CDR3 reads TGTGCCAGCAGTGAACAGCTTCCTAACTATGGCTACACCTTC.

The chain has TRBV19 and TRBJ2-7; 7 nucleotides match TRBD2. J gave up 4 bases and V 9 bases, and 12 bases lay outside the gene matches. CDR1 is LNHDA, CDR2 SQIVND, per germline (reference sequence). The CDR3 is 14 amino acids. In DNA form, the CDR3 reads TGTGCCAGCAAGAAGCGGGAAGGCTCTTACGAGCAGTACTTC. Protein sequence: CASKKREGSYEQYF.

The chain combines TRBV5-1 with TRBJ2-3, with no clear D. V lost 1 base and J 1 base, leaving 7 bases between the germline ends. This CDR3 is 14 amino acids long. The germline V gene encodes CDR1 SGHRS and CDR2 YFSETQ. Here the CDR3 reads CASSLLTGTDTQYF. The CDR3 DNA reads TGCGCCAGCAGCTTGCTCACCGGCACAGATACGCAGTATTTT.

This chain links TRBV29-1 with TRBJ1-2, with 9 bases that match TRBD1. CDR1 is SQVTM and CDR2 is ANQGSEA in the germline V gene. This CDR3 has 16 residues. The J segment lost 4 bases and the V segment lost 0 bases, leaving 9 bases of the junction unmatched. Written as DNA, the CDR3 is TGCAGCGTTGAAGACTCTACCCGGGACAGGGTCTATGGCTACACCTTC. Translating gives CSVEDSTRDRVYGYTF. Together with reference TRBV29-1 and TRBJ1-2, the CDR3 gives the full variable domain: SAVISQKPSRDICQRGTSLTIQCQVDSQVTMMFWYRQQPGQSLTLIATANQGSEATYESGFVIDKFPISRPNLTFSTLTVSNMSPEDSSIYLCSVEDSTRDRVYGYTFGSGTRLTVV.